This T cell receptor (beta chain) was sequenced in a study of PD-1 blockade in classical Hodgkin lymphoma. Overall study context: The patients were dosed with nivolumab 3 mg/kg, infused intravenously every 2 weeks. Study-wide results and caveats: Before treatment, complete responders showed about the same diversity as newly diagnosed patients. Still unresolved is the cause of the repertoire differences, which may be disease activity or prior therapy.

Of note for this clone: What it binds is unknown.

Some clones are missing from TCRdb's copy, which holds only in-frame ones; the method was immunoSEQ multiplex PCR. The repertoire holds under 20,000 clones, with over 60% as singletons. Germline CDR1 reads SQVTM; CDR2 reads ANQGSEA. J gave up 4 bases and V 1 base, and 10 bases lay outside the gene matches. The CDR3 covers 19 residues. Every patient relapsed after autologous stem cell transplantation, and brentuximab vedotin exposure varied. The sample in question was peripheral blood mononuclear cells (PBMCs), obtained before the second cycle of nivolumab. The sequence came from a human donor with classical Hodgkin lymphoma. The V call is TRBV29-1, the J call TRBJ2-1; TRBD2 aligns across 16 bases. This CDR3 reads CSVEAPGLAGGPGYNEQFF. CDR3 coding DNA: TGCAGCGTTGAAGCCCCGGGACTAGCGGGAGGGCCGGGTTACAATGAGCAGTTCTTC.